The sequence of this TCR beta chain was determined in a study of T cell responses to AZD1222 COVID-19 vaccine. Study-wide results and limits: It was only a handful of AZD1222 recipients who were seropositive at baseline. Increased Spike-specific TCR breadth and depth were observed after two AZD1222 doses. Repertoire collection took place solely once the T cell response had peaked.

Only in-frame clones appear in the TCRdb table, and some are missing; sequencing was by immunoSEQ multiplex PCR. The profile shows about 130,000 clones, over 70% of them singletons. This CDR3 comprises 17 residues. In germline, CDR1 is SGHNT, CDR2 YENEEA. Trimming removed 0 bases at V and 1 base at J, with 15 bases between. A remark on this clone: Its antigen is not known.

The rearrangement links TRBV11-3 to TRBJ1-1, with D maybe TRBD1 (5 bases). The sequence derives from an adult in good health. The sample here was peripheral blood, taken on day 0 of AZD1222 vaccination. DNA for the CDR3: TGTGCCAGCAGCTTAGATCATGGGGGGGGAACGAACACTGAAGCTTTCTTT. Translating gives CASSLDHGGGTNTEAFF.